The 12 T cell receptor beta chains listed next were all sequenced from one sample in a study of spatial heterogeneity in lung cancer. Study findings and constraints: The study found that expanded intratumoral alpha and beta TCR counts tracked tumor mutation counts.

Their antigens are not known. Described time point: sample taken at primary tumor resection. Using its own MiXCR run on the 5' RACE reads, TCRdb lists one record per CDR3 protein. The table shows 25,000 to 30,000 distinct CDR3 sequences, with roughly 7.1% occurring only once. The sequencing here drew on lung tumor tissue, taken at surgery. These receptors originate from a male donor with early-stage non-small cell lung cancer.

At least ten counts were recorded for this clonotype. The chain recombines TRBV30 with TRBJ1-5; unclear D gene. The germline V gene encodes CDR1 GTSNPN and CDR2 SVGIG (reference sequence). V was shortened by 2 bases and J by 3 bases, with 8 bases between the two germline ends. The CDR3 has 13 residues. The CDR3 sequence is CAWSNSLNQPQHF. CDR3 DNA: TGTGCCTGGAGTAACAGCCTCAATCAGCCCCAGCATTTT.

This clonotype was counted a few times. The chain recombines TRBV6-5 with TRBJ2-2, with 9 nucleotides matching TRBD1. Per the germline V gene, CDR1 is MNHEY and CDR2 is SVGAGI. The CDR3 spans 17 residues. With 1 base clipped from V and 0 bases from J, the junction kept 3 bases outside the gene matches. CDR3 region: CASSYLWTGANTGELFF. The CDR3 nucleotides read TGTGCCAGCAGTTACTTGTGGACAGGGGCGAACACCGGGGAGCTGTTTTTT.

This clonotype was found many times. The CDR3 spells CASSRPNTGELFF. Here the CDR3 DNA reads TGTGCCAGCAGCCGGCCGAACACCGGGGAGCTGTTTTTT. The chain has TRBV25-1 and TRBJ2-2; D remains unclear. Germline-derived CDR1 and CDR2 are MGHDK and SYGVNS. V was cut by 6 bases and J by 0 bases, with 5 bases left in between. The length of the CDR3 is 13 residues.

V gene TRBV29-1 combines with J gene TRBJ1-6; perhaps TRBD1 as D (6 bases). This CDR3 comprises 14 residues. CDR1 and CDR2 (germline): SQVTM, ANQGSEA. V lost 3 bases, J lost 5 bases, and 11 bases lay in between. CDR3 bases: TGCAGCGTTGAGGGGGCCTTGGATAATTCACCCCTCCACTTT. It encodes CSVEGALDNSPLHF.

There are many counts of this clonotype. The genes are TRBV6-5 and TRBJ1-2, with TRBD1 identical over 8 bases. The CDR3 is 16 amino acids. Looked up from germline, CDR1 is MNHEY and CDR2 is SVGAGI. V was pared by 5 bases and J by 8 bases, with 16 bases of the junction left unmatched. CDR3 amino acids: CASSPRTGTLFGGYTF. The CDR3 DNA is TGTGCCAGCAGTCCCCGGACAGGGACTCTCTTTGGCGGCTACACCTTC.

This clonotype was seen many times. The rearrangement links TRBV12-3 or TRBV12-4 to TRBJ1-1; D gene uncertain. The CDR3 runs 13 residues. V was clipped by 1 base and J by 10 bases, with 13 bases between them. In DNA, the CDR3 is TGTGCCAGCAGTTTAGGAGGAACACTAGGAGCTTTCTTT. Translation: CASSLGGTLGAFF.

The CDR3 DNA is TGTGCCAGCTCACCTACGACAGACACAGATACGCAGTATTTT. This translates into CASSPTTDTDTQYF. The rearrangement joins TRBV18 to TRBJ2-3, with D tentatively TRBD1 (5 bases). Germline CDR1 KGHSH, CDR2 LQKENI. The CDR3 sequence is 14 residues long. V shed 3 bases and J shed 2 bases, with 9 bases lying between them.

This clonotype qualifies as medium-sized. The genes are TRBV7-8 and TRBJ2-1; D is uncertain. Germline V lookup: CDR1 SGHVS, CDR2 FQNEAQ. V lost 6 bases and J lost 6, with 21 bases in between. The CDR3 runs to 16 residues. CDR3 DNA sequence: TGTGCCAGCAGTAGTCCGGGCGCCCGCCACACCAATGAGCAGTTCTTC. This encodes CASSSPGARHTNEQFF.

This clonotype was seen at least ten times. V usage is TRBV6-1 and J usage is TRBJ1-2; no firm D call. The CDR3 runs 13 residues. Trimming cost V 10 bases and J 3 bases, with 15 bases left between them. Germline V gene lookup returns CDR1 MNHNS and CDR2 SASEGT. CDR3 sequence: CATDPVRDYGYTF. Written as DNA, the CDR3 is TGTGCCACCGATCCAGTGCGGGACTATGGCTACACCTTC.

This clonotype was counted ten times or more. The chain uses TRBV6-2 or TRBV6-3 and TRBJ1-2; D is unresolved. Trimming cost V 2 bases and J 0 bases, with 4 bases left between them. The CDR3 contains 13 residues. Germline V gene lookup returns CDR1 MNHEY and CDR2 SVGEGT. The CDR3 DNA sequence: TGTGCCAGCAGTTACCGAACTAACTATGGCTACACCTTC. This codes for CASSYRTNYGYTF.

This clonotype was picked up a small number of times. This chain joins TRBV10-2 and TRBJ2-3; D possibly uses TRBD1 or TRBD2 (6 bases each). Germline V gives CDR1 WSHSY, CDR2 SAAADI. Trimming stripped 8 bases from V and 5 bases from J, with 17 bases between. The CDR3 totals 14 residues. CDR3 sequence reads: CASQKGGGVDTQYF. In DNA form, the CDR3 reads TGCGCCAGCCAGAAAGGAGGGGGTGTAGATACGCAGTATTTT.

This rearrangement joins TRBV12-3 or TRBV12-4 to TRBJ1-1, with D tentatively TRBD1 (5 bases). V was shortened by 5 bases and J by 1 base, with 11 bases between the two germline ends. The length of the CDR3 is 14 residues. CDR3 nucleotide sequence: TGTGCCAGCAGTGACAGTTTTGCGAACACTGAAGCTTTCTTT. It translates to CASSDSFANTEAFF.